This T cell receptor (beta chain) came from a study of cytomegalovirus exposure and HLA in healthy donors. Whole-study findings and limits: Per a prior analysis, the majority of TCR beta V segments were productive roughly 90% or roughly 30% of the time. CMV serostatus was the only recorded immune exposure for donors. Researchers reported in a later analysis that a missense DCLRE1C variant was tied to TCR beta V- and J-gene trimming.

To note about this clone: What it recognizes is unknown.

The germline CDR1 and CDR2 sequences are SGHRS and YFSETQ. This CDR3 is built from 14 residues. V lost 4 bases to trimming and J lost 6 bases, with 13 bases between them. Primers: 60 Vbeta forward and 13 Jbeta reverse. Method: immunoSEQ multiplex PCR; TCRdb's copy keeps in-frame clones and lacks some. The top ten clones hold roughly 1.1% of a sample with some 110,000 clones, around 80% of them seen once. The clonotype originates from a woman aged 25 to 45 in good health and CMV-seronegative. The sample was PBMCs. The J gene is TRBJ2-2, the V gene TRBV5-1, with D perhaps TRBD2 (5 bases). The CDR3: CASSPRTGPGELFF. The CDR3 DNA reads as TGCGCCAGCAGCCCCAGGACTGGCCCCGGGGAGCTGTTTTTT.